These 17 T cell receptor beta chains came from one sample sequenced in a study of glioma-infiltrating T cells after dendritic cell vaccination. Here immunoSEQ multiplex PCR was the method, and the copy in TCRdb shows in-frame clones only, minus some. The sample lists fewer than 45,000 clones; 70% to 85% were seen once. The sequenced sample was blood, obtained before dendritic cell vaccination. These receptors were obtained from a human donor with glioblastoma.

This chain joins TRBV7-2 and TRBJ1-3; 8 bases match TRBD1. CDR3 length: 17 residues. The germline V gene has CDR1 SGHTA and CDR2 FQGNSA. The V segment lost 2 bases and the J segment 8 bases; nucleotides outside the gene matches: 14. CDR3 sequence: CASSLSAQGARGDTIYF. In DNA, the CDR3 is TGTGCCAGCAGCTTATCGGCCCAGGGGGCTCGAGGAGACACCATATATTTT.

As DNA, the CDR3 is TGTGCCAGCAGCTTAGGGGGGACAGGGCCATACGAGCAGTACTTC. Amino acid sequence: CASSLGGTGPYEQYF. The chain uses TRBV11-3 and TRBJ2-7; 9 bases line up with TRBD1. Unmatched junction bases numbered 5, after V lost 1 base and J lost 4 bases. This CDR3 region has 15 residues. CDR1 is SGHNT and CDR2 is YENEEA in the germline V gene.

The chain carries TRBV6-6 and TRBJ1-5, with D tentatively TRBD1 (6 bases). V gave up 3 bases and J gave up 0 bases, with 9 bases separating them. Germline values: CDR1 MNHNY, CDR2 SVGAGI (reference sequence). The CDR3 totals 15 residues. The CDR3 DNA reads TGTGCCAGCAGTTATGGACAGTATAGCAATCAGCCCCAGCATTTT. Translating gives CASSYGQYSNQPQHF.

CDR3 DNA: TGTGCCAGCAGCTTAACTAGCTCCTACGAGCAGTACTTC. Translating gives CASSLTSSYEQYF. V and J are TRBV7-3 and TRBJ2-7, with no clear D. From germline, CDR1 is SGHTA and CDR2 FQGTGA. The CDR3 totals 13 residues. V was trimmed by 0 bases and J by 0 bases, leaving 3 bases between them. The full variable domain, its missing parts supplied by reference TRBV7-3 and TRBJ2-7, is GAGVSQTPSNKVTEKGKYVELRCDPISGHTALYWYRQSLGQGPEFLIYFQGTGAADDSGLPNDRFFAVRPEGSVSTLKIQRTERGDSAVYLCASSLTSSYEQYFGPGTRLTVT.

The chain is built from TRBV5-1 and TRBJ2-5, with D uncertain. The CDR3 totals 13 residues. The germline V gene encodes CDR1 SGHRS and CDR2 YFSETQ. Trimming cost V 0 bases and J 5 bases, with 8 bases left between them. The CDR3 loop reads CASSLALGETQYF. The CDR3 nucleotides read TGCGCCAGCAGCTTGGCCTTGGGCGAGACCCAGTACTTC. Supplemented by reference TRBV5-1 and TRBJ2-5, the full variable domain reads KAGVTQTPRYLIKTRGQQVTLSCSPISGHRSVSWYQQTPGQGLQFLFEYFSETQRNKGNFPGRFSGRQFSNSRSEMNVSTLELGDSALYLCASSLALGETQYFGPGTRLLVL.

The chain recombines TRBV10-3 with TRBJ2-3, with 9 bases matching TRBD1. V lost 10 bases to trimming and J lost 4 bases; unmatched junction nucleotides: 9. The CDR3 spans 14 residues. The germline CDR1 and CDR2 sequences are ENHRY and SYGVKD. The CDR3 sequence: CATLQGAFADTQYF. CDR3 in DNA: TGTGCCACTCTACAGGGGGCTTTCGCAGATACGCAGTATTTT.

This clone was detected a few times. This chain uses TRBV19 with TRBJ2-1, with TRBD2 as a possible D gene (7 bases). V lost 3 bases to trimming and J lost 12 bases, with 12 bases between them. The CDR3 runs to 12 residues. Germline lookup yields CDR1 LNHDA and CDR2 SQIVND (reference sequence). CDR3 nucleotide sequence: TGTGCCAGTAGTATTAGGGGGGGCACGCAGTTCTTC. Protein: CASSIRGGTQFF.

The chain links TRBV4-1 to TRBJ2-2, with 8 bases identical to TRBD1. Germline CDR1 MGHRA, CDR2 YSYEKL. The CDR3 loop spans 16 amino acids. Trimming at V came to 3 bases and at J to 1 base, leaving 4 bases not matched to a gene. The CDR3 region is CASSQYGTGNTGELFF. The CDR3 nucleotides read TGCGCCAGCAGCCAGTACGGGACAGGGAACACCGGGGAGCTGTTTTTT.

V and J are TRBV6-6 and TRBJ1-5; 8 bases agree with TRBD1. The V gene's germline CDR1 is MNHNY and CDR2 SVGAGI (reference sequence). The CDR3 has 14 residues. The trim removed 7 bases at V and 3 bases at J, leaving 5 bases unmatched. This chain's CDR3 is CASTATGDNQPQHF. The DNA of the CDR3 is TGTGCCAGCACCGCGACAGGGGACAATCAGCCCCAGCATTTT.

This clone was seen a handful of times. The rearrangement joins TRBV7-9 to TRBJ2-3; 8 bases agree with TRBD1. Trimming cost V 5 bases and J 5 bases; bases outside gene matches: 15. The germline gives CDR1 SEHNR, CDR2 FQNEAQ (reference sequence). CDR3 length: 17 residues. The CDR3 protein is CASSARDRGYDKDTQYF. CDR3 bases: TGTGCCAGCAGCGCAAGAGACAGGGGTTATGATAAAGATACGCAGTATTTT.

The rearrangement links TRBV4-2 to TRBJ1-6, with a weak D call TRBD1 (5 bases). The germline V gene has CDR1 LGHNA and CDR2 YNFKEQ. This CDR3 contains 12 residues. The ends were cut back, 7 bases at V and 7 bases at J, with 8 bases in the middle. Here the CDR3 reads CASTGGNSPLHF. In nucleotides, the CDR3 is TGTGCCAGCACCGGGGGAAATTCACCCCTCCACTTT.

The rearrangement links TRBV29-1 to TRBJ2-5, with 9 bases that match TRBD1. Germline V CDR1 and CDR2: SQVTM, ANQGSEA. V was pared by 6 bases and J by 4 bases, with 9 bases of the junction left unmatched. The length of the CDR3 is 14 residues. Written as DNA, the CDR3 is TGCAGCGTCCGTGGCCGGACAGGGGTAGAGACCCAGTACTTC. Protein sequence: CSVRGRTGVETQYF.

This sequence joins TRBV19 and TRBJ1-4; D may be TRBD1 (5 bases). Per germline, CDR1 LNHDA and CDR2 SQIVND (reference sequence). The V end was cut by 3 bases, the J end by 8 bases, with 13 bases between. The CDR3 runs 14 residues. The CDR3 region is CASSMGREAEKLFF. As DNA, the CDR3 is TGTGCCAGTAGTATGGGCAGGGAAGCGGAAAAACTGTTTTTT.

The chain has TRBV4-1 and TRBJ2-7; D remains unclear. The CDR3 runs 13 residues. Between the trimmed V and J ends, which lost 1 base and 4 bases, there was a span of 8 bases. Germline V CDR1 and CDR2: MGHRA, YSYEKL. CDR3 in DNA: TGCGCCAGCAGCCAAGGTGTTAATTACGAGCAGTACTTC. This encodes CASSQGVNYEQYF.

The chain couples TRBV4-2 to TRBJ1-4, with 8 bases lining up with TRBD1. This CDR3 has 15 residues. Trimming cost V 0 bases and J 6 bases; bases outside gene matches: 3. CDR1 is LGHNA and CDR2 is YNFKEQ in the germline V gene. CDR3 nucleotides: TGTGCCAGCAGCCAAGATTTCAGGGGGCATGAAAAACTGTTTTTT. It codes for CASSQDFRGHEKLFF.

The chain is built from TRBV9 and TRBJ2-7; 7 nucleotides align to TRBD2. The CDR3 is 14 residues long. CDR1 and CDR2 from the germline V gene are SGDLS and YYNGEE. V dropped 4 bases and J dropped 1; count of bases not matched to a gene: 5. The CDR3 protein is CASSLGGFSYEQYF. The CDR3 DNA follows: TGTGCCAGCAGCTTGGGGGGGTTTTCCTACGAGCAGTACTTC.

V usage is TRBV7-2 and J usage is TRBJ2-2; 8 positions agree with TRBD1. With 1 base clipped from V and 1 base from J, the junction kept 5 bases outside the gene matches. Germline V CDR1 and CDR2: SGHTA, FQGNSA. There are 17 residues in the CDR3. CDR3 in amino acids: CASSLEGTGWNTGELFF. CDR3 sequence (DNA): TGTGCCAGCAGCTTAGAGGGGACAGGTTGGAACACCGGGGAGCTGTTTTTT.